Each of the 6 T cell receptor beta chains below was sequenced from the same sample in a study of shared clonotypes between healthy human individuals (dated by TCRdb to 2018 to 2020). CD8 naive samples consisted of CD45RO-negative cells that were positively selected for CCR7, yielding a CD45RA+CCR7+ population without TemRA cells. Library creation used the immunoSEQ multiplex PCR assay. TCRdb limited this immuneACCESS table to in-frame rearrangements with V and J called. A share of clones is missing; checked studies link under half to unresolved V genes, and the rest is unexplained. Here the sample has about 2 million clones; approximately 94% occur a single time. The biggest ten clones account for 1% to 1.5% of the sample. The sequenced sample consisted of naive CD8+ T cells sorted from blood. The sample's cell subset or site label, in plain terms: CD45RA+CCR7+. Receptors originate from a man between 18 and 29 years old in good health.

This rearrangement joins TRBV27 to TRBJ2-3, with 10 bases fitting TRBD1. Germline V gene data show CDR1 as MNHEY and CDR2 as SMNVEV (reference sequence). This CDR3 region has 16 residues. The V and J ends lost 4 bases and 2 bases, in that order; junction bases with no gene match: 6. This chain's CDR3 is CASSSGTGAVTDTQYF. The CDR3 nucleotides read TGTGCCAGCAGTTCGGGGACAGGGGCGGTCACAGATACGCAGTATTTT.

The rearrangement uses TRBV7-9 and TRBJ1-5; TRBD1 aligns across 7 bases. With V trimmed by 5 bases and J by 11 bases, 12 bases remained unmatched. The CDR3 is made up of 14 amino acids. CDR1 is SEHNR, CDR2 FQNEAQ, per germline (reference sequence). The CDR3 is CASSAGGALGAQHF. The CDR3 DNA follows: TGTGCCAGCAGCGCAGGGGGGGCCTTAGGGGCCCAGCATTTT.

V is TRBV10-1 and J is TRBJ2-1; D gene ambiguous. CDR3 length equals 14 residues. Germline CDR1 and CDR2: WNHNN and SYGVQD (reference sequence). V was trimmed by 4 bases and J by 7 bases, leaving 14 bases between them. The CDR3 region has the DNA TGCGCCAGCAGTGTGGCCAGACAAGGAAATGAGCAGTTCTTC. Translated, it gives CASSVARQGNEQFF.

This chain connects TRBV18 to TRBJ2-7, with no clear D. V lost 0 bases to trimming and J lost 3 bases, with 9 bases between them. The CDR3 totals 14 residues. The germline CDR1 and CDR2 sequences are KGHSH and LQKENI. This CDR3 is CASSPPETLYEQYF. The CDR3 nucleotides are TGTGCCAGCTCACCACCGGAGACCCTCTACGAGCAGTACTTC.

The chain is built from TRBV29-1 and TRBJ1-2; D is unresolved. This CDR3 has 11 residues. CDR1 and CDR2 (germline): SQVTM, ANQGSEA. The V gene lost 5 bases and the J gene lost 5 bases, with 9 bases spanning the gap. For the CDR3, the DNA is TGCAGCGTTTTAAGCAGTTATGGCTACACCTTC. This sequence encodes CSVLSSYGYTF.

The gene calls are TRBV6-6 and TRBJ1-1; no definite D call. This CDR3 has 12 amino acids. Germline CDR1 and CDR2: MNHNY and SVGAGI (reference sequence). The germline V and J ends were trimmed by 7 bases and 0 bases, with 6 bases remaining between them. In DNA, the CDR3 is TGTGCCAGCAACTATTTGAACACTGAAGCTTTCTTT. Translating gives CASNYLNTEAFF.